This T cell receptor beta chain is drawn from a study of T-cell reconstitution after alpha-beta-depleted transplantation in children. The study's findings and limits: Reports say that about two months after transplant, the alpha-beta T cells came out of several hundred graft clones that had expanded. Most T-cell counts and diversity one year after the transplant came from T cells that were newly produced.

This clonotype was detected many times. Its target is not known. The library targeted TCRbeta and was prepared with unique molecular identifiers. TCRdb redid the calling of the PCR reads with MiXCR, one entry per CDR3 protein. The sample records some 70,000 distinct CDR3 sequences, roughly 4.9% being singletons. This receptor was obtained from a boy in the first two years of life who had a stem cell transplant for acute myeloid leukemia, so the T cells may come from the graft donor. This specimen was PBMCs, mostly from graft donor cells, taken 180 days after TCRalphabeta/CD19-depleted stem cell transplant.

The CDR3 DNA is TGCAGTGCTAGAGATCTGGGGCAGCCCCAGCATTTT. Protein product: CSARDLGQPQHF. This chain connects TRBV20-1 to TRBJ1-5; no firm D call. The CDR3 consists of 12 residues. V was trimmed by 0 bases and J by 7 bases, leaving 7 bases between them. Germline assignment: CDR1 DFQATT and CDR2 SNEGSKA (reference sequence).